The 11 T cell receptor beta chains reported below all come from one sample, sequenced in a study of immune cell composition in non-small cell lung cancer (dated by TCRdb to the late 2010s). Normal lung samples were non-adjacent lung tissue taken as far from the tumour as possible, at least 3 cm away, from the same patient. Library preparation employed the immunoSEQ multiplex PCR assay. Here the immuneACCESS table is served through TCRdb, limited to in-frame sequences with V and J called. Missing clones are a known gap in these copies; in checked studies unresolved V genes cover under half, and the rest lacks a known reason. This sample holds around 6,600 clones; approximately 71% were observed only once. The ten largest clones take up 6.3% of the sample. The sequenced material came from non-adjacent lung tissue. The origin of the receptors is a human donor with non-small cell lung cancer.

The table lists this clone with a few counts. The chain employs TRBV18 and TRBJ1-6; maybe TRBD1 (5 bases). Between the trimmed V and J ends, which lost 3 bases and 8 bases, there was a span of 11 bases. The germline V gene has CDR1 KGHSH and CDR2 LQKENI. The CDR3 extends over 14 amino acids. DNA for the CDR3: TGTGCCAGCTCACCGGGGGGAGGGGATTCACCCCTCCACTTT. As protein: CASSPGGGDSPLHF.

This chain uses TRBV21-1 with TRBJ2-3; TRBD2, the table's D call, lacks a check against the DNA. TRBV21-1 constitutes a pseudogene. This CDR3 region has 13 residues. The CDR3 is CASSRRSGDTQYF. CDR3 DNA: TGTGCCAGCAGCCGGCGGTCGGGAGATACGCAGTATTTT.

The chain couples TRBV7-8 to TRBJ1-3; no reliable D call. V was clipped by 5 bases and J by 0 bases, with 8 bases between them. CDR1 is SGHVS and CDR2 is FQNEAQ in the germline V gene. The CDR3 runs 14 residues. The CDR3 protein is CASSQVSSGNTIYF. CDR3 in DNA: TGTGCCAGCAGCCAGGTATCCTCTGGAAACACCATATATTTT.

This chain uses TRBV7-2 with TRBJ2-1; D is uncertain. The V and J ends lost 1 base and 4 bases respectively, with 5 bases between them. The CDR3 sequence is 13 residues long. CDR1 is SGHTA, CDR2 FQGNSA, per germline. The CDR3 is CASSLDQYNEQFF. CDR3 in DNA: TGTGCCAGCAGCTTAGATCAATACAATGAGCAGTTCTTC.

Here the CDR3 reads CATRDSLYGTQYF. CDR3 nucleotides: TGCGCCACCCGGGACTCCCTTTATGGGACCCAGTACTTC. V is TRBV10-2 and J is TRBJ2-5, with D perhaps TRBD2 (6 bases). The germline V and J ends were trimmed by 10 bases and 7 bases, with 19 bases remaining between them. This CDR3 comprises 13 residues. Germline V gene data show CDR1 as WSHSY and CDR2 as SAAADI.

The chain carries TRBV7-3 and TRBJ1-1; D gene uncertain. The CDR3 has 14 amino acids. V lost 3 bases and J 0 bases, leaving 8 bases between the germline ends. Germline CDR1 is SGHTA and CDR2 is FQGTGA. The CDR3 bases are TGTGCCAGCAGCTTTTCGGTGGTGAACACTGAAGCTTTCTTT. It codes for CASSFSVVNTEAFF.

V and J are TRBV9 and TRBJ2-2, with 8 bases lining up with TRBD2. V dropped 0 bases and J dropped 4; count of bases not matched to a gene: 8. Per the germline V gene, CDR1 is SGDLS and CDR2 is YYNGEE. The length of the CDR3 is 17 residues. The CDR3 reads CASSVVRTSQGTGELFF. The CDR3 nucleotides are TGTGCCAGCAGCGTAGTAAGGACTAGCCAGGGCACCGGGGAGCTGTTTTTT.

This clone was detected once. The chain couples TRBV28 to TRBJ2-7; possibly TRBD2 for D (5 bases). The CDR3 length is 14 residues. V was cut by 4 bases and J by 1 base, with 11 bases left in between. Germline loops: CDR1 MDHEN, CDR2 SYDVKM. The CDR3 region is CASSSLGSSYEQYF. DNA for the CDR3: TGTGCCAGCAGTTCACTAGGGAGTTCCTACGAGCAGTACTTC.

The chain links TRBV4-3 to TRBJ2-4; maybe TRBD2 (6 bases). Per the germline V gene, CDR1 is LGHNA and CDR2 is YSLEER. V gave up 0 bases and J gave up 0 bases, with 12 bases separating them. The CDR3 spans 17 residues. In nucleotides, the CDR3 is TGCGCCAGCAGCCAAGATCGCGGGAACCTAGCCAAAAACATTCAGTACTTC. It encodes CASSQDRGNLAKNIQYF.

The chain uses TRBV7-8 and TRBJ1-5; TRBD1 matches at 7 bases. The CDR3 length is 17 residues. Trimming took 1 base from V and 9 from J; bases not matched to a gene: 15. CDR1 and CDR2 from the germline V gene are SGHVS and FQNEAQ. The CDR3 region has the DNA TGTGCCAGCAGCTTAGGTCCCGGGACAGCCACCATTCTGCCCCAGCATTTT. Residues: CASSLGPGTATILPQHF.

The chain links TRBV7-2 to TRBJ1-2, with D unclear. CDR3 length equals 15 residues. Germline V CDR1 and CDR2: SGHTA, FQGNSA. Trimming took off 5 bases at V and 3 bases at J, with 16 bases between the two ends. The CDR3 is CASSPRPTDYYGYTF. In nucleotides, the CDR3 is TGTGCCAGCAGCCCCCGGCCCACAGATTACTATGGCTACACCTTC.